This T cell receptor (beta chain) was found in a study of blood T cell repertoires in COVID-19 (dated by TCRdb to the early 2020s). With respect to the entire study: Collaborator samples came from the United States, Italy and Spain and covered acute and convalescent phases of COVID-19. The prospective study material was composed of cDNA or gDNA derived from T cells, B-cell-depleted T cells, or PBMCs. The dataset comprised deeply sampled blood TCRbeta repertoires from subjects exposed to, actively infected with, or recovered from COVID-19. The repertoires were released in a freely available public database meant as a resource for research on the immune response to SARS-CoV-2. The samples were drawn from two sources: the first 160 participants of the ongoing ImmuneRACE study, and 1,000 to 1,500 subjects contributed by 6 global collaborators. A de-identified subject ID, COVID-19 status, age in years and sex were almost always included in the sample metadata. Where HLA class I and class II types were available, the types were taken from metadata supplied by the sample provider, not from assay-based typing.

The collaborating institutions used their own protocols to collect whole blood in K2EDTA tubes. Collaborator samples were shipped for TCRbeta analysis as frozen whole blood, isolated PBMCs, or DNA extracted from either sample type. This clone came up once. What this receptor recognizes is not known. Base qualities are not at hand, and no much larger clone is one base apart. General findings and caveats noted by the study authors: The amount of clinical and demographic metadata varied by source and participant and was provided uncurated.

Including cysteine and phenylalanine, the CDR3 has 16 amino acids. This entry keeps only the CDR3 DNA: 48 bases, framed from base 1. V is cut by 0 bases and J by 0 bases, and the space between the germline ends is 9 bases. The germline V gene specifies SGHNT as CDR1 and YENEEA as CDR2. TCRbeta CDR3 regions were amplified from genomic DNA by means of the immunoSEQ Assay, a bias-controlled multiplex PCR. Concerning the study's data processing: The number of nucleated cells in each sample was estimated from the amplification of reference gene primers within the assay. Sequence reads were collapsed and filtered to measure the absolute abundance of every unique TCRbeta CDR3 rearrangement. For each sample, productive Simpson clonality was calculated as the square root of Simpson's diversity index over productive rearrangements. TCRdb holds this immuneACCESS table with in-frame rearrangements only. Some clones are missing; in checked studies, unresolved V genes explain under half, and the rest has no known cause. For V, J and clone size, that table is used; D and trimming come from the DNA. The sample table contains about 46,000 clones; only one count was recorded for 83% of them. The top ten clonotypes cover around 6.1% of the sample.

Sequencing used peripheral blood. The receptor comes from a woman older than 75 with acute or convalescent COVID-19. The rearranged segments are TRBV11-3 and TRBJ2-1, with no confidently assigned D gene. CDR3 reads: CASSLDGPNSYNEQFF. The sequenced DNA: TGTGCCAGCAGCTTAGATGGGCCCAACTCCTACAATGAGCAGTTCTTC.